This T cell receptor beta chain was sequenced in a study of OX40 agonist ivuxolimab in advanced cancers. Sequencing used immunoSEQ multiplex PCR; TCRdb keeps in-frame clones, though not all of them. The data hold about 80,000 clones, with approximately 85% observed a single time. Losses at the gene ends were 6 bases for V and 6 bases for J; bases not matched to a gene: 11. CDR3 length: 16 amino acids. The germline V gene encodes CDR1 MNHNY and CDR2 SVGAGI (reference sequence). The sequence was collected from an adult with an advanced solid tumor such as melanoma, head and neck, liver or kidney cancer. The chain is built from TRBV6-6 and TRBJ1-5; 10 bases agree with TRBD1. The source material was CD4+ or CD8+ T cells sorted from blood, sampled in a trial of the OX40 agonist ivuxolimab. DNA of the CDR3: TGTGCCAGCAGAATTCGAGTGGGACAGGGGTCTCAGCCCCAGCATTTT. This sequence encodes CASRIRVGQGSQPQHF.